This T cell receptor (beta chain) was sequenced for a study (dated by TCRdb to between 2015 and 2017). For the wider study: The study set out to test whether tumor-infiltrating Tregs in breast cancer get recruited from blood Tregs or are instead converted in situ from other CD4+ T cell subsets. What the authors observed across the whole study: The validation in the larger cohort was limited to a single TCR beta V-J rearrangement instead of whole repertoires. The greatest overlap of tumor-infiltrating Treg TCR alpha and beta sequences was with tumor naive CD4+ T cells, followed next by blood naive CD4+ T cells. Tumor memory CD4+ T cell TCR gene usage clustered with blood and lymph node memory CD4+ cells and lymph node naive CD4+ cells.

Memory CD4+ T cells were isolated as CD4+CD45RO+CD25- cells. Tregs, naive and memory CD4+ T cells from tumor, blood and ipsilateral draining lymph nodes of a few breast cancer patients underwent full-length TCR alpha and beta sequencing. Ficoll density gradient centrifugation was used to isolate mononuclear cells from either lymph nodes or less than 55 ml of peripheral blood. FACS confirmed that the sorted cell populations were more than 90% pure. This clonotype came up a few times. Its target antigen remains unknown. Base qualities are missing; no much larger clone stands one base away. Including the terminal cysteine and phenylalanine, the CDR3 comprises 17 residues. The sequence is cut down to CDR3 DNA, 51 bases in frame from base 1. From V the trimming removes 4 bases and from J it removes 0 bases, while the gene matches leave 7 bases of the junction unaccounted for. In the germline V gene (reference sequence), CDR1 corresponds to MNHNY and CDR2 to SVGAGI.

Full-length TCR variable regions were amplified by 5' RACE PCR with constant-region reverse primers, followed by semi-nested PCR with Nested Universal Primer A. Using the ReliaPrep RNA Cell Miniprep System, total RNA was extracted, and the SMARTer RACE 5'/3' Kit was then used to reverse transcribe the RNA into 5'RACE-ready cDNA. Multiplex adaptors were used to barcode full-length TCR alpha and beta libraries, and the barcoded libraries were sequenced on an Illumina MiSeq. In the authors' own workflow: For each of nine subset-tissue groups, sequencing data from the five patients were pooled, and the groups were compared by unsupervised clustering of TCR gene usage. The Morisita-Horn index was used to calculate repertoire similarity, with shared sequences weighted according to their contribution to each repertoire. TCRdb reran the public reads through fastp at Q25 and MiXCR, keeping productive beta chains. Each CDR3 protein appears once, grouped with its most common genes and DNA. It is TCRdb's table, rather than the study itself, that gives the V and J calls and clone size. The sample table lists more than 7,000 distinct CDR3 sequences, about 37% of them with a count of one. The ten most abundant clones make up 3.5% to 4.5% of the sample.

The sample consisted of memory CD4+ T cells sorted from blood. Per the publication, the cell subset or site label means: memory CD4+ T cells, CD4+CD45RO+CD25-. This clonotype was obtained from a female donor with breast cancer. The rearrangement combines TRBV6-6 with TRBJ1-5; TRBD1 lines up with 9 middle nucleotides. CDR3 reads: CASSSRQGGVSNQPQHF. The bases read TGTGCCAGCAGTTCCCGACAGGGGGGTGTTAGCAATCAGCCCCAGCATTTT.